This entry lists 20 T cell receptor beta chains sequenced from one sample in a study of technical replicates of blood from a few donors (dated by TCRdb to 2015 to 2018). The library came from the immunoSEQ multiplex PCR assay. This is the immuneACCESS table as TCRdb keeps it, with only in-frame sequences that have V and J called. A part of the clones is gone; compared with another copy, unresolved V genes explain less than half, and the rest is unexplained. The sample table records roughly 93,000 clones; more than 90% of these occur just once. The top ten clonotypes cover approximately 0.21% of the sample. Sequenced sample: T cells isolated from PBMCs. The receptor source for this set is a human donor in good health.

V is TRBV11-2 and J is TRBJ2-3; TRBD1 matches 7 bases. Per germline, CDR1 SGHAT and CDR2 FQNNGV. This CDR3 is 16 amino acids long. Trimming took 7 bases from V and 8 from J; bases not matched to a gene: 18. The CDR3 protein is CASISLQGLAVGTQYF. The CDR3 DNA follows: TGTGCCAGCATCTCGTTACAGGGGTTAGCAGTCGGTACGCAGTATTTT.

This chain links TRBV7-8 with TRBJ1-1; 8 nucleotides line up with TRBD1. CDR3 length: 17 amino acids. Germline CDR1 SGHVS, CDR2 FQNEAQ. The ends lost 5 bases at V and 0 bases at J; junction bases unmatched: 11. The CDR3 DNA reads TGTGCCAGCAGCGACCGACAGGGACAGGCGATGAACACTGAAGCTTTCTTT. Amino acids: CASSDRQGQAMNTEAFF.

The chain is built from TRBV11-2 and TRBJ2-1; 11 bases map to TRBD2. The length of the CDR3 is 15 residues. The germline V gene has CDR1 SGHAT and CDR2 FQNNGV. The V and J ends lost 6 bases and 4 bases, in that order; junction bases with no gene match: 5. The CDR3 DNA sequence: TGTGCCAGCAGATCACTAGCGGGGGCTTACAATGAGCAGTTCTTC. Its translation: CASRSLAGAYNEQFF.

The J gene is TRBJ2-7, the V gene TRBV27, with D maybe TRBD2 (5 bases). CDR1 is MNHEY, CDR2 SMNVEV, per germline (reference sequence). The V and J ends lost 0 bases and 6 bases respectively, with 9 bases between them. This CDR3 has 13 residues. CDR3 nucleotide sequence: TGTGCCAGCAGTTTATCACGGGGTAGCGAGCAGTACTTC. It codes for CASSLSRGSEQYF.

The chain has TRBV4-2 and TRBJ2-1; 9 bases map to TRBD1. Looked up from germline, CDR1 is LGHNA and CDR2 is YNFKEQ. V shed 5 bases, J shed 6 bases, and the junction held 8 bases outside the gene matches. This CDR3 comprises 15 residues. CDR3 in amino acids: CASSAPGQGGNEQFF. The CDR3 DNA reads as TGTGCCAGCAGCGCGCCGGGACAGGGAGGCAATGAGCAGTTCTTC.

The chain links TRBV7-2 to TRBJ2-7; the D gene is possibly TRBD2 (5 bases). CDR3 length: 15 amino acids. CDR1 SGHTA and CDR2 FQGNSA come from the germline V gene. Trimming removed 5 bases at V and 2 bases at J, with 16 bases between. CDR3 protein: CASSDARSSAYEQYF. CDR3 DNA: TGTGCCAGCAGCGACGCGAGGAGTAGCGCCTACGAGCAGTACTTC. Based on the CDR3 plus reference TRBV7-2 and TRBJ2-7, the full variable domain is GAGVSQSPSNKVTEKGKDVELRCDPISGHTALYWYRQSLGQGLEFLIYFQGNSAPDKSGLPSDRFSAERTGGSVSTLTIQRTQQEDSAVYLCASSDARSSAYEQYFGPGTRLTVT.

This chain uses TRBV4-2 with TRBJ1-2; D may be TRBD1 (6 bases). CDR3 length equals 15 residues. V was trimmed by 1 base and J by 4 bases, leaving 13 bases between them. The germline V gene encodes CDR1 LGHNA and CDR2 YNFKEQ. Written as DNA, the CDR3 is TGTGCCAGCAGCCAAGGACAGGCCGGCGGCTATGGCTACACCTTC. Translated, it gives CASSQGQAGGYGYTF.

The V and J genes are TRBV7-9 and TRBJ2-5, with 13 bases lining up with TRBD2. CDR1 is SEHNR and CDR2 is FQNEAQ in the germline V gene (reference sequence). V shed 5 bases, J shed 5 bases, and the junction held 8 bases outside the gene matches. The CDR3 has 16 residues. The CDR3 nucleotides are TGTGCCAGCAGCCAGACTAGCGGGAGGTCCAAGGAGACCCAGTACTTC. Its protein is CASSQTSGRSKETQYF.

This chain joins TRBV5-1 and TRBJ1-2, with D maybe TRBD1 (6 bases). The CDR3 extends over 13 amino acids. V was trimmed by 0 bases and J by 6 bases, leaving 9 bases between them. Germline CDR1 reads SGHRS; CDR2 reads YFSETQ. CDR3 residues: CASSLGRGHGYTF. In DNA form, the CDR3 reads TGCGCCAGCAGCTTGGGGCGGGGGCATGGCTACACCTTC.

This clone was detected once. The rearrangement uses TRBV14 and TRBJ2-5; a weak D match, TRBD1 (6 bases). The CDR3 length is 17 residues. CDR1 is SGHDN and CDR2 is FVKESK in the germline V gene. With 3 bases removed from V and 5 bases from J, the gap between germline ends came to 22 bases. Here the CDR3 DNA reads TGTGCCAGCAGCCAGGACAGCTTTCTAATCGAGGGGGAGACCCAGTACTTC. Its translation: CASSQDSFLIEGETQYF. The whole variable domain, remainder taken from reference TRBV14 and TRBJ2-5, is EAGVTQFPSHSVIEKGQTVTLRCDPISGHDNLYWYRRVMGKEIKFLLHFVKESKQDESGMPNNRFLAERTGGTYSTLKVQPAELEDSGVYFCASSQDSFLIEGETQYFGPGTRLLVL.

The V and J genes are TRBV28 and TRBJ2-7; a weak D match, TRBD1 (6 bases). The CDR3 contains 13 residues. V lost 10 bases, J lost 0 bases, and 13 bases lay in between. Germline CDR1 and CDR2: MDHEN and SYDVKM. The CDR3 nucleotides read TGTGCCACCGACAGGTCCAGCTCCTACGAGCAGTACTTC. Protein product: CATDRSSSYEQYF.

This sequence joins TRBV5-6 and TRBJ2-3, with a possible D match to TRBD1 (5 bases). Germline-derived CDR1 and CDR2 are SGHDT and YYEEEE. This CDR3 region has 13 residues. V lost 2 bases, J lost 2 bases, and 6 bases lay in between. In DNA, the CDR3 is TGTGCCAGCAGCTTTGGGGCCACAGATACGCAGTATTTT. It translates to CASSFGATDTQYF.

This clone was picked up a small number of times. The V and J genes are TRBV11-3 and TRBJ2-3; TRBD2 agrees at 11 bases. Germline-derived CDR1 and CDR2 are SGHNT and YENEEA. The trim removed 2 bases at V and 8 bases at J, leaving 0 bases unmatched. The CDR3 sequence is 13 residues long. Here the CDR3 reads CASSLTSGGTQYF. The CDR3 DNA sequence: TGTGCCAGCAGCTTAACTAGCGGGGGTACGCAGTATTTT.

V usage is TRBV11-2 and J usage is TRBJ2-7; D remains unclear. Germline V gives CDR1 SGHAT, CDR2 FQNNGV. Trimming cost V 3 bases and J 4 bases, with 16 bases left between them. CDR3 size: 15 residues. CDR3 sequence: CASSLRGGLPYEQYF. The CDR3 DNA is TGTGCCAGCAGCTTGCGTGGTGGGCTCCCGTACGAGCAGTACTTC.

This chain connects TRBV29-1 to TRBJ2-2, with 7 bases identical to TRBD2. V dropped 2 bases and J dropped 1; count of bases not matched to a gene: 7. The CDR3 totals 16 residues. From germline, CDR1 is SQVTM and CDR2 ANQGSEA. The DNA for the CDR3 is TGCAGCGTTGAATTGTCGGGGGGAGAGAACACCGGGGAGCTGTTTTTT. Its translation is CSVELSGGENTGELFF.

The chain couples TRBV7-3 to TRBJ2-7; 7 nucleotides line up with TRBD2. The CDR3 consists of 15 residues. Trimming cost V 5 bases and J 6 bases; bases outside gene matches: 13. Germline CDR1 reads SGHTA; CDR2 reads FQGTGA. CDR3 region: CASSETGGVGSEQYF. The CDR3, as DNA: TGTGCCAGCAGCGAAACTGGGGGGGTCGGCTCCGAGCAGTACTTC.

The rearrangement uses TRBV7-3 and TRBJ2-1; TRBD1 aligns across 7 bases. Germline CDR1 is SGHTA and CDR2 is FQGTGA. V gave up 2 bases and J gave up 9 bases; unmatched junction bases: 10. The CDR3 covers 15 residues. CDR3 residues: CASSLDRVGGGEQFF. In nucleotides, the CDR3 is TGTGCCAGCAGCTTAGACAGGGTTGGCGGAGGTGAGCAGTTCTTC.

This chain connects TRBV13 to TRBJ2-7, with 8 bases fitting TRBD1. Germline-derived CDR1 and CDR2 are PRHDT and FYEKMQ (reference sequence). J gave up 4 bases and V 5 bases, and 7 bases lay outside the gene matches. The CDR3 is made up of 14 amino acids. The CDR3 reads CASSPRDRGYEQYF. The CDR3 DNA follows: TGTGCCAGCAGCCCCCGAGACAGGGGATACGAGCAGTACTTC.

This chain uses TRBV7-3 with TRBJ2-3, with TRBD1 matching over 8 bases. Germline CDR1 is SGHTA and CDR2 is FQGTGA. The CDR3 spans 13 residues. V was clipped by 6 bases and J by 1 base; unmatched bases: 0. In DNA form, the CDR3 reads TGTGCCAGCAGGGACAGGGGCACAGATACGCAGTATTTT. Its translation is CASRDRGTDTQYF.

The rearrangement uses TRBV5-1 and TRBJ2-2; D ambiguous. Trimming took off 6 bases at V and 0 bases at J, with 6 bases between the two ends. Germline values: CDR1 SGHRS, CDR2 YFSETQ. The CDR3 has 13 amino acids. This CDR3 reads CASTQTNTGELFF. CDR3 bases: TGCGCCAGCACCCAGACGAACACCGGGGAGCTGTTTTTT.